This entry lists 32 T cell receptor beta chains sequenced from one sample in a study of vaccination and CD4 T cells after COVID-19. Treatment described: roughly 11-day PBMC culture with coronavirus spike peptide pools or control peptides (ViraFEST assay). What these receptors recognize is not known. The assay that was used to sequence DNA from cultured CD4+ T cells was the Oncomine TCR Beta short-read assay. One entry per CDR3 protein results from TCRdb running MiXCR on the PCR reads. The table lists around 16,000 distinct CDR3 sequences, about 55% of them singletons. The specimen was CD4+ T cells from blood, cultured in vitro. The receptor set was obtained from a human donor who had recovered from COVID-19.

The chain has TRBV19 and TRBJ1-1; D call uncertain. There are 13 residues in the CDR3. Germline V gives CDR1 LNHDA, CDR2 SQIVND (reference sequence). Between the trimmed V and J ends, which lost 2 bases and 5 bases, there was a span of 9 bases. CDR3 region: CASSIKMGTEAFF. The CDR3 region has the DNA TGTGCCAGTAGTATAAAGATGGGTACTGAAGCTTTCTTT.

The chain joins TRBV5-1 to TRBJ1-2; D not resolved. V shed 2 bases and J shed 1 base, with 15 bases lying between them. The CDR3 is 16 residues long. Germline CDR1 SGHRS, CDR2 YFSETQ. CDR3 in amino acids: CASSLGAGSRNYGYTF. In nucleotides, the CDR3 is TGCGCCAGCAGCTTAGGAGCGGGGAGTCGTAACTATGGCTACACCTTC.

The CDR3 nucleotides read TGTGCCTGGAGCCCCAGGGGGATAAGCAATCAGCCCCAGCATTTT. Its translation is CAWSPRGISNQPQHF. The chain combines TRBV30 with TRBJ1-5, with 7 bases lining up with TRBD1. CDR1 is GTSNPN, CDR2 SVGIG, per germline (reference sequence). Unmatched junction bases numbered 6, after V lost 3 bases and J lost 1 base. The CDR3 consists of 15 residues.

The rearrangement uses TRBV20-1 and TRBJ2-4; TRBD1 matches 7 bases. With 0 bases clipped from V and 5 bases from J, the junction kept 10 bases outside the gene matches. Germline V gene sequence: CDR1 DFQATT, CDR2 SNEGSKA (reference sequence). CDR3 length equals 16 residues. CDR3 nucleotide sequence: TGCAGTGCTAGAGACTTGAGGGGGCCCGGAGAAAACATTCAGTACTTC. Its protein product is CSARDLRGPGENIQYF.

The chain has TRBV11-2 and TRBJ2-7; 7 nucleotides agree with TRBD1. This CDR3 is built from 16 residues. V lost 4 bases, J lost 2 bases, and 11 bases stayed unmatched. Germline V gene sequence: CDR1 SGHAT, CDR2 FQNNGV. CDR3 in amino acids: CASSSLRGTVPYEQYF. CDR3 nucleotide sequence: TGTGCCAGCAGCTCCCTCAGGGGGACGGTCCCCTACGAGCAGTACTTC.

The gene calls are TRBV19 and TRBJ1-2; 11 bases are shared with TRBD1. Germline CDR1 LNHDA, CDR2 SQIVND (reference sequence). The V segment lost 7 bases and the J segment 4 bases; nucleotides outside the gene matches: 14. The CDR3 is 17 residues long. The CDR3 region is CASTFSARDRGSYGYTF. The CDR3 region has the DNA TGTGCCAGTACCTTTAGCGCCCGGGACAGGGGGTCCTATGGCTACACCTTC.

This sequence joins TRBV11-2 and TRBJ2-2; D unresolved. V was pared by 0 bases and J by 5 bases, with 4 bases between. The CDR3 runs to 13 residues. The germline V gene has CDR1 SGHAT and CDR2 FQNNGV. CDR3 residues: CASSLDETGELFF. The CDR3 DNA is TGTGCCAGCAGCTTAGATGAGACCGGGGAGCTGTTTTTT.

The chain employs TRBV14 and TRBJ1-2; D uncertain. The CDR3 has 13 residues. Germline CDR1 SGHDN, CDR2 FVKESK. Trimming left V 4 bases short and J 10 bases short, with 16 bases between. The CDR3 nucleotides are TGTGCCAGCAGCCCAAGACCCGCGGGGATCTACACCTTC. Translation gives CASSPRPAGIYTF.

This clonotype was observed a few times. This chain uses TRBV27 with TRBJ1-1; D not resolved. CDR3 size: 13 residues. V lost 6 bases and J 1 base, leaving 9 bases between the germline ends. Germline CDR1 and CDR2: MNHEY and SMNVEV (reference sequence). CDR3 DNA sequence: TGTGCCAGCAGGATACTGCCGAACACTGAAGCTTTCTTT. This gives the protein CASRILPNTEAFF.

This clonotype was seen only a few times. V is TRBV5-1 and J is TRBJ1-5; weak D call: TRBD1 (5 bases). The CDR3 length is 12 residues. V lost 6 bases, J lost 4 bases, and 8 bases lay in between. Germline V gene sequence: CDR1 SGHRS, CDR2 YFSETQ. CDR3 region: CASIGGNQPQHF. In DNA, the CDR3 is TGCGCCAGCATCGGGGGGAATCAGCCCCAGCATTTT.

J is TRBJ2-1 and V is TRBV7-9, with D possibly TRBD1 on 5 matching bases. The CDR3 is made up of 13 amino acids. CDR1 is SEHNR, CDR2 FQNEAQ, per germline (reference sequence). The germline V and J ends were trimmed by 4 bases and 4 bases, with 8 bases remaining between them. The CDR3 bases are TGTGCCAGCAGCTCGGACACTTACAATGAGCAGTTCTTC. Translation: CASSSDTYNEQFF.

The chain links TRBV6-1 to TRBJ1-2, with unresolved D. This CDR3 is 13 amino acids long. The V and J ends lost 5 bases and 2 bases respectively, with 9 bases between them. In germline, CDR1 is MNHNS, CDR2 SASEGT. The CDR3 DNA sequence: TGTGCCAGCAGTACCGACAAGAACTATGGCTACACCTTC. Protein product: CASSTDKNYGYTF.

The chain joins TRBV7-2 to TRBJ1-2; D remains unclear. This CDR3 contains 14 residues. Between the trimmed V and J ends, which lost 2 bases and 0 bases, there was a span of 7 bases. CDR1 is SGHTA, CDR2 FQGNSA, per germline. The CDR3, as DNA: TGTGCCAGCAGCTTAATCTGGACTAACTATGGCTACACCTTC. Protein: CASSLIWTNYGYTF.

The chain combines TRBV19 with TRBJ2-2; possibly TRBD1 or TRBD2 for D (5 bases each). The CDR3 has 14 residues. V gave up 4 bases and J gave up 6 bases, with 12 bases separating them. Germline V gene lookup returns CDR1 LNHDA and CDR2 SQIVND (reference sequence). The CDR3 loop reads CASSKDGAAGELFF. CDR3 bases: TGTGCCAGTAGTAAAGACGGGGCCGCCGGGGAGCTGTTTTTT.

The rearrangement uses TRBV20-1 and TRBJ2-3, with 7 bases identical to TRBD2. V lost 0 bases and J lost 5; bases outside the gene matches: 5. Germline V CDR1 and CDR2: DFQATT, SNEGSKA (reference sequence). This CDR3 has 14 amino acids. In DNA form, the CDR3 reads TGCAGTGCTAGAGACGGGATAGCGGGAGATACGCAGTATTTT. It encodes CSARDGIAGDTQYF.

This clonotype is categorized as large. Its ends do not fully match the called genes, so a read error is possible. The V and J genes are TRBV6-1 and TRBJ1-2, with a possible D match to TRBD1 (6 bases). Germline V lookup: CDR1 MNHNS, CDR2 SASEGT. This CDR3 is built from 14 residues. CDR3 in amino acids: CASTERVGAGGYTF. CDR3 nucleotides: TGTGCCAGCACTGAAAGAGTGGGGGCGGGGGGCTACACCTTC.

The chain links TRBV30 to TRBJ1-1; D unclear. There are 12 residues in the CDR3. Germline-derived CDR1 and CDR2 are GTSNPN and SVGIG (reference sequence). Trimming left V 4 bases short and J 5 bases short, with 11 bases between. The CDR3 loop reads CAWTNPITEAFF. In DNA form, the CDR3 reads TGTGCCTGGACCAACCCTATTACTGAAGCTTTCTTT.

This clonotype was seen only a few times. This chain uses TRBV2 with TRBJ1-1; 8 bases agree with TRBD1. The V segment lost 4 bases and the J segment 5 bases; nucleotides outside the gene matches: 6. The CDR3 extends over 14 amino acids. Per germline, CDR1 SNHLY and CDR2 FYNNEI. The CDR3 is CASSVRQGRTEAFF. CDR3 in DNA: TGTGCCAGCAGTGTTCGACAGGGGAGAACTGAAGCTTTCTTT.

The chain uses TRBV28 and TRBJ2-1; D ambiguous. CDR3 length: 11 residues. Between the trimmed V and J ends, which lost 6 bases and 6 bases, there was a span of 6 bases. Germline V lookup: CDR1 MDHEN, CDR2 SYDVKM. CDR3 bases: TGTGCCAGCAGCCTAGGCAATGAGCAGTTCTTC. Protein: CASSLGNEQFF.

The rearrangement joins TRBV7-2 to TRBJ2-2; D remains ambiguous. Deletions cut 5 bases from V and 1 base from J, with 8 bases between. The CDR3 extends over 14 amino acids. CDR1 and CDR2 from the germline V gene are SGHTA and FQGNSA. The CDR3 coding sequence is TGTGCCAGCAGCACCTACAAGAACACCGGGGAGCTGTTTTTT. This encodes CASSTYKNTGELFF.

The chain links TRBV24-1 to TRBJ1-4; 10 nucleotides line up with TRBD1. The CDR3 consists of 15 residues. Germline V gene data show CDR1 as KGHDR and CDR2 as SFDVKD. The junction had 4 bases not matched to a gene; V was cut back by 4 bases and J by 6 bases. The CDR3 nucleotides read TGTGCCACCAGTGAGGCCGGGACAGGGGATGAAAAACTGTTTTTT. Protein sequence: CATSEAGTGDEKLFF.

A single count supports this clonotype. V is TRBV6-5 and J is TRBJ2-5; D is ambiguous. The V gene lost 0 bases and the J gene lost 5 bases, with 10 bases spanning the gap. Germline assignment: CDR1 MNHEY and CDR2 SVGAGI. The CDR3 spans 14 residues. CDR3 nucleotide sequence: TGTGCCAGCAGTTACTCTGGAGATTGGGAGACCCAGTACTTC. Encoded protein: CASSYSGDWETQYF.

The V and J genes are TRBV30 and TRBJ1-1; D is undetermined. The CDR3 extends over 14 amino acids. With 4 bases removed from V and 0 bases from J, the gap between germline ends came to 12 bases. Germline loops: CDR1 GTSNPN, CDR2 SVGIG (reference sequence). CDR3 region: CAWKGQFMNTEAFF. In DNA form, the CDR3 reads TGTGCCTGGAAGGGCCAGTTCATGAACACTGAAGCTTTCTTT.

V gene TRBV20-1 combines with J gene TRBJ1-1; D gene ambiguous. The CDR3 spans 15 residues. V lost 6 bases to trimming and J lost 7 bases, with 24 bases between them. The germline gives CDR1 DFQATT, CDR2 SNEGSKA (reference sequence). This CDR3 is CSAQTAGSLRGEAFF. The CDR3 region has the DNA TGCAGTGCGCAGACGGCTGGGTCCTTACGGGGTGAAGCTTTCTTT.

V is TRBV5-4 and J is TRBJ2-3; tentative D call: TRBD2 (6 bases). Germline lookup yields CDR1 SGHNT and CDR2 YYREEE (reference sequence). The CDR3 totals 14 residues. Trimming took 0 bases from V and 10 from J, leaving 15 bases between them. CDR3 coding DNA: TGTGCCAGCAGCTTGGGGCGGTCGGGAGAAGCGCAGTATTTT. Translated: CASSLGRSGEAQYF.

This clonotype was seen only a few times. The chain employs TRBV20-1 and TRBJ2-3; D is uncertain. Germline-derived CDR1 and CDR2 are DFQATT and SNEGSKA (reference sequence). V shed 7 bases and J shed 3 bases, with 5 bases lying between them. The CDR3 is made up of 10 amino acids. The DNA of the CDR3 is TGCAGTGTTTCAACAGATACGCAGTATTTT. Translation gives CSVSTDTQYF.

This chain uses TRBV6-1 with TRBJ2-4; no firm D call. The germline gives CDR1 MNHNS, CDR2 SASEGT. CDR3 length equals 16 residues. The V end was cut by 5 bases, the J end by 0 bases, with 14 bases between. CDR3 nucleotide sequence: TGTGCCAGCAGTCACACCGGGTCCTTAGCCAAAAACATTCAGTACTTC. Translating gives CASSHTGSLAKNIQYF.

This chain uses TRBV28 with TRBJ1-1; the D gene is possibly TRBD1 (5 bases). The CDR3 has 11 residues. Germline V CDR1 and CDR2: MDHEN, SYDVKM. V dropped 2 bases and J dropped 11 bases, with 9 bases sitting between them. CDR3 sequence (DNA): TGTGCCAGCAGTTTAGAGGGGAGGGCTTTCTTT. It translates to CASSLEGRAFF. Using reference TRBV28 and TRBJ1-1 for the parts outside the CDR3, the full variable domain is DVKVTQSSRYLVKRTGEKVFLECVQDMDHENMFWYRQDPGLGLRLIYFSYDVKMKEKGDIPEGYSVSREKKERFSLILESASTNQTSMYLCASSLEGRAFFGQGTRLTVV.

CDR3 amino acids: CASSDGKPQHF. The DNA of the CDR3 is TGTGCCAGCAGTGACGGTAAGCCCCAGCATTTT. J is TRBJ1-5 and V is TRBV6-2 or TRBV6-3; D is ambiguous. The length of the CDR3 is 11 residues. Per the germline V gene, CDR1 is MNHEY and CDR2 is SVGEGT. V lost 5 bases to trimming and J lost 8 bases, with 7 bases between them.

The chain joins TRBV6-2 or TRBV6-3 to TRBJ2-1; 11 bases match TRBD2. Germline CDR1 MNHEY, CDR2 SVGEGT. This CDR3 is 16 amino acids long. The ends lost 6 bases at V and 8 bases at J; junction bases unmatched: 12. This chain's CDR3 is CASSAGDSGGAYEQFF. The CDR3 DNA sequence: TGTGCCAGCAGCGCCGGGGATAGCGGGGGGGCCTATGAGCAGTTCTTC.

This rearrangement joins TRBV10-3 to TRBJ1-1; tentative D call: TRBD1 (6 bases). The ends were cut back, 5 bases at V and 2 bases at J, with 9 bases in the middle. The CDR3 consists of 13 residues. Per germline, CDR1 ENHRY and CDR2 SYGVKD. The chain's CDR3 is CAISRQVNTEAFF. The CDR3 bases are TGTGCCATCAGTAGACAGGTCAACACTGAAGCTTTCTTT.

The genes are TRBV9 and TRBJ2-3; D possibly corresponds to TRBD2 (7 bases). This CDR3 is built from 16 residues. Trimming removed 3 bases from V and 1 base from J, with 15 bases in between. Germline CDR1 reads SGDLS; CDR2 reads YYNGEE. Here the CDR3 DNA reads TGTGCCAGCAGCGGATTGGGGGGGCGAGGCACAGATACGCAGTATTTT. Translation gives CASSGLGGRGTDTQYF.